This T cell receptor (beta chain) appears in the sequencing data of a study of blood T cell repertoires in COVID-19. The CDR3 is 15 amino acids. Trimming cost V 4 bases and J 2 bases; bases outside gene matches: 5. Germline CDR1 reads SGHRS; CDR2 reads YFSETQ. As handled by the study authors: Reference gene primer amplification gave estimated nucleated cell counts. Here immunoSEQ multiplex PCR was the method, and the copy in TCRdb shows in-frame clones only, minus some. V, J and clone size are taken as reported in that table, and D and trimming were inferred from the DNA itself. The sample lists about 410,000 clones, over 75% occurring once.

The chain couples TRBV5-1 to TRBJ2-1, with 8 nucleotides matching TRBD1. Sequenced: peripheral blood. This clonotype originated in a woman aged 40 to 50 with COVID-19, enrolled during active disease. In DNA, the CDR3 is TGCGCCAGCAGCCTGAGGGACAGGACCTACAATGAGCAGTTCTTC. This gives the protein CASSLRDRTYNEQFF.